This T cell receptor (beta chain) was documented in a study of circulating and synovial CD4+ cells in juvenile arthritis. General study findings and limits: T cell genome counts differed by at least an order of magnitude between CPL and CD4 samples. Some such blood samples were as oligoclonal as synovium.

Sequenced by immunoSEQ multiplex PCR; TCRdb stores in-frame clones only, minus some. The sample has around 32,000 clones; 95% to 96% are singletons. Comments on this clone: Its antigen is still unknown.

V shed 2 bases and J shed 4 bases, with 14 bases lying between them. CDR3 length: 15 amino acids. Germline V gene sequence: CDR1 MGHDK, CDR2 SYGVNS. The sample taken for sequencing was CD4+ T cells from blood. J is TRBJ1-1 and V is TRBV25-1, with a tentative D call TRBD1 (6 bases). This clonotype originated in a human donor with juvenile idiopathic arthritis. CDR3: CASSEVGTLGTEAFF. CDR3 in DNA: TGTGCCAGCAGTGAAGTAGGGACACTCGGCACTGAAGCTTTCTTT.